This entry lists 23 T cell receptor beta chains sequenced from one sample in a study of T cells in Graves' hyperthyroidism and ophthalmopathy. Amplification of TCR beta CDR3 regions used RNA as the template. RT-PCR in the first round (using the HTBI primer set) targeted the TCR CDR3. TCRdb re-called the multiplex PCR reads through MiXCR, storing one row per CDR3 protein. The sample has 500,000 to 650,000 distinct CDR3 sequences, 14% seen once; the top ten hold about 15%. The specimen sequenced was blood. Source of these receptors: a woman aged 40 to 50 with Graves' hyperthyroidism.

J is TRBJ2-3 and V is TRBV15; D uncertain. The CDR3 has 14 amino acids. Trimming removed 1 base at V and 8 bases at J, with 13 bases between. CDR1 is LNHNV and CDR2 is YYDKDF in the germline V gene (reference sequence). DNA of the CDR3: TGTGCCACCAGCAGAGCCGGGTTGATTGGTACGCAGTATTTT. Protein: CATSRAGLIGTQYF.

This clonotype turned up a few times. The chain's CDR3 is CAWSAGLVDNEQFF. The CDR3 bases are TGTGCCTGGAGTGCGGGACTAGTAGACAATGAGCAGTTCTTC. This chain joins TRBV30 and TRBJ2-1; 8 nucleotides match TRBD2. Germline loops: CDR1 GTSNPN, CDR2 SVGIG (reference sequence). Trimming took 1 base from V and 5 from J; bases not matched to a gene: 4. This CDR3 comprises 14 residues.

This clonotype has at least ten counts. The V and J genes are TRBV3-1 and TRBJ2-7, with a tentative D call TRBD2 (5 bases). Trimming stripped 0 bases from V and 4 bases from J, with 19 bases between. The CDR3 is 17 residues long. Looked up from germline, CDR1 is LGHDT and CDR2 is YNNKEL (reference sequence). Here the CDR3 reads CASSQDEFRWRRYEQYF. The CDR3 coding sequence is TGTGCCAGCAGCCAAGATGAGTTCCGGTGGCGGAGGTACGAGCAGTACTTC.

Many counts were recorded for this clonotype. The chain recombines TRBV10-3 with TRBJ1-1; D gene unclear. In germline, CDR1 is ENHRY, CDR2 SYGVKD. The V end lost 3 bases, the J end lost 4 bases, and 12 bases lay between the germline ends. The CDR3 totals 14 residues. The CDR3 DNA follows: TGTGCCATCAGTGATAGACAAACGAGCACTGAAGCTTTCTTT. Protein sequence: CAISDRQTSTEAFF.

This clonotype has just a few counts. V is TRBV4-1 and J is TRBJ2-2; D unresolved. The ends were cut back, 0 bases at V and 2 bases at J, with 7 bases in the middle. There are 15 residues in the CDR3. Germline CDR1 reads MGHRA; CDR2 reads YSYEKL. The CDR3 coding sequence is TGCGCCAGCAGCCAAGATCCCGGAAACACCGGGGAGCTGTTTTTT. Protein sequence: CASSQDPGNTGELFF.

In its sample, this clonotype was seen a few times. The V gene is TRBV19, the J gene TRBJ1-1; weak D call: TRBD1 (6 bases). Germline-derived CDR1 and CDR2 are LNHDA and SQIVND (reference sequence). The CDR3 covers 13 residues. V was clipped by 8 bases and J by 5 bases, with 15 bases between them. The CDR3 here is CASRQQGKTEAFF. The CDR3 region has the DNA TGTGCCAGTCGCCAGCAGGGGAAAACTGAAGCTTTCTTT. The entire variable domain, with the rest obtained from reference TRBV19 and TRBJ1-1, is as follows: DGGITQSPKYLFRKEGQNVTLSCEQNLNHDAMYWYRQDPGQGLRLIYYSQIVNDFQKGDIAEGYSVSREKKESFPLTVTSAQKNPTAFYLCASRQQGKTEAFFGQGTRLTVV.

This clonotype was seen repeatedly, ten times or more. The chain's CDR3 is CASRGLAGGLYEQYF. The CDR3 region has the DNA TGTGCCAGCAGGGGACTAGCGGGAGGGCTGTACGAGCAGTACTTC. The V and J genes are TRBV6-1 and TRBJ2-7; 16 bases align to TRBD2. Germline assignment: CDR1 MNHNS and CDR2 SASEGT. CDR3 length equals 15 residues. J gave up 4 bases and V 6 bases, and 3 bases lay outside the gene matches.

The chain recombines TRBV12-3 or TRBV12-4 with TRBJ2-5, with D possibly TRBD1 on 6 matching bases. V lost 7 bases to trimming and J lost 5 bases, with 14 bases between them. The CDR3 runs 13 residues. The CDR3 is CASTPWDTETQYF. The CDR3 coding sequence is TGTGCCAGCACTCCCTGGGACACGGAGACCCAGTACTTC.

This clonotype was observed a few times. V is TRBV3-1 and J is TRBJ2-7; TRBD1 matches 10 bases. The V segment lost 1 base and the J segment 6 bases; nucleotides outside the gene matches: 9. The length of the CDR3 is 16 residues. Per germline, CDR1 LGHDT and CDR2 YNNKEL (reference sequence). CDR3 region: CASSQGFGTGEFEQYF. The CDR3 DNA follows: TGTGCCAGCAGCCAAGGGTTCGGGACAGGGGAATTCGAGCAGTACTTC.

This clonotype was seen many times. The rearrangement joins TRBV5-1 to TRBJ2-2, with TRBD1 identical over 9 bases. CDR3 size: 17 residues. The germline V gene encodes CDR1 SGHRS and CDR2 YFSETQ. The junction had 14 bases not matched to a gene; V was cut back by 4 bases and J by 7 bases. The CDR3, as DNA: TGCGCCAGCAGCCTCACTCCGGGACAGGGTAACGACGGGGAGCTGTTTTTT. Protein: CASSLTPGQGNDGELFF.

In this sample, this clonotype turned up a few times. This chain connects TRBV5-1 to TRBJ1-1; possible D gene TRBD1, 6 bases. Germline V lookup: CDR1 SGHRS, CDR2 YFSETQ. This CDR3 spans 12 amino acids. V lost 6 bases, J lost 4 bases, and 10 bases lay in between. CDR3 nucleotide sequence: TGCGCCAGCAAGGGGGGGGTCACTGAAGCTTTCTTT. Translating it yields CASKGGVTEAFF.

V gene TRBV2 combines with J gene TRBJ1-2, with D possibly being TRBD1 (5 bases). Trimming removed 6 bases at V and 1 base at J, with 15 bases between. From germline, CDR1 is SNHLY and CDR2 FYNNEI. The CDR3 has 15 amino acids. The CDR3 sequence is CASSQTFGGNYGYTF. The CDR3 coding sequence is TGTGCCAGCAGCCAAACCTTCGGGGGTAACTATGGCTACACCTTC.

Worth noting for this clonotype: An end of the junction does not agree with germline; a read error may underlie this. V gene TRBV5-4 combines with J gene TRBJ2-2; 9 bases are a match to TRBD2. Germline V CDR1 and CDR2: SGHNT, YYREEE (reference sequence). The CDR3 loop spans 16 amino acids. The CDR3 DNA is TGTGCCAGCACCTTGGGAGCGGGAGGAGGGGCCGGGGAGCTGTTTTTT. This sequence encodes CASTLGAGGGAGELFF.

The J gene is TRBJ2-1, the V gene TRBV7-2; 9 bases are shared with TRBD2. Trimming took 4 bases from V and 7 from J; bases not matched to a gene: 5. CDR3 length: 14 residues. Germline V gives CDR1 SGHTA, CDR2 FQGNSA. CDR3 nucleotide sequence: TGTGCCAGCAGCTCACTAGCGGGTTGGAATGAGCAGTTCTTC. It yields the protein CASSSLAGWNEQFF.

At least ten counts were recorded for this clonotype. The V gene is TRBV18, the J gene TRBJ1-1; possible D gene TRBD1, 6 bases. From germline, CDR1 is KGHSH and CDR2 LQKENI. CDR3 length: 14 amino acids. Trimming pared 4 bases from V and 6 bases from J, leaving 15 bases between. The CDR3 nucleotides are TGTGCCAGCTCACACACCGGGACAAGCGCTGAAGCTTTCTTT. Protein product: CASSHTGTSAEAFF.

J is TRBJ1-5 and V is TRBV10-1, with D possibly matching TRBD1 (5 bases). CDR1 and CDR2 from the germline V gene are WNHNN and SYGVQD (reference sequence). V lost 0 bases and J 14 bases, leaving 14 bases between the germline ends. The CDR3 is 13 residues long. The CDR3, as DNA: TGCGCCAGCAGTGAGTCCGAGTGGGGCTTGAAGCATTTT. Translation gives CASSESEWGLKHF.

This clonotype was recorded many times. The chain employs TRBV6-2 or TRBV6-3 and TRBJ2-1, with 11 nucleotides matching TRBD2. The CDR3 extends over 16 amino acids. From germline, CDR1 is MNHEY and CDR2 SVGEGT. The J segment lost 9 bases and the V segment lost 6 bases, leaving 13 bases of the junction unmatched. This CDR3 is CASSYGASGRYGEQFF. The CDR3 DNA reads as TGTGCCAGCAGCTACGGGGCTAGCGGGAGGTACGGTGAGCAGTTCTTC.

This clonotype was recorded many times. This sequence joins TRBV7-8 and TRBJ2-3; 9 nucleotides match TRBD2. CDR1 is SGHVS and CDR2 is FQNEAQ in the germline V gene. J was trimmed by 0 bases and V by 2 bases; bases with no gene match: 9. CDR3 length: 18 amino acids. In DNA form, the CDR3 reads TGTGCCAGCAGCTTACCTAGCGGGACGACAGAAAGCACAGATACGCAGTATTTT. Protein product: CASSLPSGTTESTDTQYF.

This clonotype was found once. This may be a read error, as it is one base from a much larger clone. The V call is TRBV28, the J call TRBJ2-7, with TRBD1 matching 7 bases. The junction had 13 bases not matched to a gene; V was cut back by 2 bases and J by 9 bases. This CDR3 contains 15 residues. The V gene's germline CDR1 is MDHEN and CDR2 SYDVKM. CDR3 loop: CASSLTATGLLGQYF. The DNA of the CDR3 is TGTGCCAGCAGTTTAACCGCGACAGGGTTGTTGGGGCAGTACTTC.

The CDR3 protein is CATSVTPRGGGTDTQYF. Written as DNA, the CDR3 is TGTGCCACCAGCGTAACCCCCCGGGGAGGGGGCACAGATACGCAGTATTTT. The chain combines TRBV15 with TRBJ2-3; 7 positions match TRBD2. Germline assignment: CDR1 LNHNV and CDR2 YYDKDF (reference sequence). Trimming at V came to 5 bases and at J to 1 base, leaving 12 bases not matched to a gene. This CDR3 contains 17 residues. Full variable domain (rest looked up from reference TRBV15 and TRBJ2-3): DAMVIQNPRYQVTQFGKPVTLSCSQTLNHNVMYWYQQKSSQAPKLLFHYYDKDFNNEADTPDNFQSRRPNTSFCFLDIRSPGLGDTAMYLCATSVTPRGGGTDTQYFGPGTRLTVL.

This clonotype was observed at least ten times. The CDR3 nucleotides are TGTGCCAGCAGCTCTCGGACTAGCGGGTCGAGAGAGACCCAGTACTTC. Protein product: CASSSRTSGSRETQYF. The chain is built from TRBV7-2 and TRBJ2-5; 11 bases agree with TRBD2. Losses at the gene ends were 4 bases for V and 4 bases for J; bases not matched to a gene: 8. The CDR3 contains 16 residues. Germline V gene lookup returns CDR1 SGHTA and CDR2 FQGNSA.

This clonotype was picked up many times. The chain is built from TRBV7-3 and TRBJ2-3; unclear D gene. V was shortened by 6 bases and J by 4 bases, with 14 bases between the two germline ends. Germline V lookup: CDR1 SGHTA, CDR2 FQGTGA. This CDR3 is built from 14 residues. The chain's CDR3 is CASSFLSTSDTQYF. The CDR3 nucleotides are TGTGCCAGCAGTTTTCTAAGTACCTCAGATACGCAGTATTTT. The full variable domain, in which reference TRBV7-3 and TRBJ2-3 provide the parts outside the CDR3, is GAGVSQTPSNKVTEKGKYVELRCDPISGHTALYWYRQSLGQGPEFLIYFQGTGAADDSGLPNDRFFAVRPEGSVSTLKIQRTERGDSAVYLCASSFLSTSDTQYFGPGTRLTVL.

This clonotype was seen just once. Written as DNA, the CDR3 is TGTGCCAGCAGCTCGCCGGGACTAGCGGGGAACGAGCAGTACTTC. It yields the protein CASSSPGLAGNEQYF. The V and J genes are TRBV11-2 and TRBJ2-7, with 13 bases lining up with TRBD2. The CDR3 is 15 residues long. The germline gives CDR1 SGHAT, CDR2 FQNNGV. J lost 5 bases, V lost 4 bases, and 5 bases had no gene match.